This T cell receptor (beta chain) was sequenced in a study of beta chain features in type 1 diabetes. Study findings and constraints: For patients, the naive, central memory and Treg TCRB repertoires appeared more alike than for healthy donors.

The V and J ends lost 5 bases and 6 bases, in that order; junction bases with no gene match: 5. This CDR3 spans 15 amino acids. Germline CDR1 is MGHDK and CDR2 is SYGVNS. Of note for this clone: The antigen is not known.

Since all of the isolated RNA was reverse transcribed, expressed TCRB transcripts were what got sequenced. Sequencing of naive, central memory and regulatory T cell samples gave an average of approximately 3.3 million reads. Clones were read by immunoSEQ multiplex PCR, and TCRdb kept only the in-frame ones, dropping some. This table has roughly 150,000 clones, 7.5% to 10% appearing once. Sequencing was performed on central memory CD4+ T cells from blood. The chain joins TRBV25-1 to TRBJ2-1, with TRBD2 matching over 12 bases. The clonotype originates from a man aged 18 to 29 in good health. The CDR3 DNA sequence: TGTGCCAGCAGTCCCCGACTAGCGGGGGCCAATGAGCAGTTCTTC. This sequence encodes CASSPRLAGANEQFF.